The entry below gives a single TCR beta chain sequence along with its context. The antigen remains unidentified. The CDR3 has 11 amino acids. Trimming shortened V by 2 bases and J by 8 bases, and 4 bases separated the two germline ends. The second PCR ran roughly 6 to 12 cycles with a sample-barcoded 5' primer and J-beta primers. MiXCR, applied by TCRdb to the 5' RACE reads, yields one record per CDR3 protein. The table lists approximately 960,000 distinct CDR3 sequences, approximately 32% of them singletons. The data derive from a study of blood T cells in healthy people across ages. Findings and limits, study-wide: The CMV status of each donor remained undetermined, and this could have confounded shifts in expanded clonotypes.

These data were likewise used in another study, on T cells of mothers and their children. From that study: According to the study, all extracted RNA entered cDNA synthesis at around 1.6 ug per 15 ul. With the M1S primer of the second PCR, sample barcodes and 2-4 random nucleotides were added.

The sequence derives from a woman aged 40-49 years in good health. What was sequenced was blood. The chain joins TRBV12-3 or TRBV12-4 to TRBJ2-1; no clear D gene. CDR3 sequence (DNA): TGTGCCAGCAGTTTATACCATGAGCAGTTCTTC. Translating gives CASSLYHEQFF.